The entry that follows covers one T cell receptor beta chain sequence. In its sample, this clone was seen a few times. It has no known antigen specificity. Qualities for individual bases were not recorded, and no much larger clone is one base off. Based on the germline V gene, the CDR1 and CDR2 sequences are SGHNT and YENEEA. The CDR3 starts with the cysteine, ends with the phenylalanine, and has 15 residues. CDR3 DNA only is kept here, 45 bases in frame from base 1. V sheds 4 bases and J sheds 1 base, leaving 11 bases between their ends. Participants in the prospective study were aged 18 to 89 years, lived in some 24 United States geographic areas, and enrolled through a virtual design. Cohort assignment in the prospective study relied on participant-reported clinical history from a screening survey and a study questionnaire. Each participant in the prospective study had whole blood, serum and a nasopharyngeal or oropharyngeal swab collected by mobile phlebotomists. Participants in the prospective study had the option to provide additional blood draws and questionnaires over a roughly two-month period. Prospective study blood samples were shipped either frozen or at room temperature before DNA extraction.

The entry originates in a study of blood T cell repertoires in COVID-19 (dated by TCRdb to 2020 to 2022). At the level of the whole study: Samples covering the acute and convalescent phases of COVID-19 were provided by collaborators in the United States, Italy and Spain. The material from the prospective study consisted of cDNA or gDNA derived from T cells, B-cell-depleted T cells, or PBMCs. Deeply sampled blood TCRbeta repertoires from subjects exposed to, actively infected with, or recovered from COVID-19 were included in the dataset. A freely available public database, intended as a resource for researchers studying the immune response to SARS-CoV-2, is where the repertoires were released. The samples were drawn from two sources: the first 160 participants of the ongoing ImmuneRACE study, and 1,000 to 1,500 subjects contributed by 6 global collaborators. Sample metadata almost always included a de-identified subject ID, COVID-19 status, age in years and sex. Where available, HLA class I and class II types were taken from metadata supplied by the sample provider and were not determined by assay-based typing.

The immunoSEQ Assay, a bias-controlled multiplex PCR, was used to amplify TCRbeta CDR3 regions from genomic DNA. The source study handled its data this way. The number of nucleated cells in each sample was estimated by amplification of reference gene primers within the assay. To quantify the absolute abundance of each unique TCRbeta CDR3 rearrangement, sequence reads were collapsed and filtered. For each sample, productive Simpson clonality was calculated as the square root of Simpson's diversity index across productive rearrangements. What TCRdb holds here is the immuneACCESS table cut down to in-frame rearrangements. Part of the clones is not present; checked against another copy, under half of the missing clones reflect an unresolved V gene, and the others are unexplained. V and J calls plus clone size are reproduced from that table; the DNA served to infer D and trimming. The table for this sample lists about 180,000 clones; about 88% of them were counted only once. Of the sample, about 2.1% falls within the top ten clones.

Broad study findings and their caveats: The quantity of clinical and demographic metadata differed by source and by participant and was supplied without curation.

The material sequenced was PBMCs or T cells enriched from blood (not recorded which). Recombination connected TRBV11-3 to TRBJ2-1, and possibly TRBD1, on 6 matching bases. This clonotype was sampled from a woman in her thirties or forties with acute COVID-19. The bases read TGTGCCAGCAGCTCAACTAGGGGGTCCTACAATGAGCAGTTCTTC. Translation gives CASSSTRGSYNEQFF.